Ten or more counts support the clone carrying this T cell receptor beta chain. Germline values: CDR1 DFQATT, CDR2 SNEGSKA (reference sequence). The CDR3 extends over 11 amino acids. The J segment lost 13 bases and the V segment lost 5 bases, leaving 4 bases of the junction unmatched. This specimen comes from a study of T cells in Graves' hyperthyroidism and ophthalmopathy. TCR beta CDR3 sequences were amplified from RNA transcripts. The primer set for the first-round RT-PCR of the TCR CDR3 was HTBI. Using its own MiXCR run on the multiplex PCR reads, TCRdb lists one record per CDR3 protein. In the table there are under 350,000 distinct CDR3 sequences, 13% of which are singletons.

The material sequenced was blood. The clonotype comes from a woman in her 30s with Graves' hyperthyroidism that later progressed to Graves' ophthalmopathy. The chain joins TRBV20-1 to TRBJ2-3; 12 positions match TRBD2. The CDR3 nucleotides are TGCAGTGCTCTATGGACTAGCGGGAAGTATTTT. It translates to CSALWTSGKYF.